This is a list of T cell receptor beta chains from one sample in a study of Graves' ophthalmopathy and Graves' hyperthyroidism. Via MiXCR, TCRdb re-called the multiplex PCR reads, giving one row per CDR3 protein. The table has about 400,000 distinct CDR3 sequences, approximately 20% seen once; the top ten hold more than 1.5%. The specimen sequenced was peripheral blood. These receptors came from a woman aged 18-29 years with Graves' ophthalmopathy. Each CDR3 is given with its conserved first and last residue. The D gene is left open where the match is weak. Clone size is shown for a subset of rows, as once, few, many or a class of expanded clone.

j_call: TRBJ2-7; v_call: TRBV25-1; d_call: TRBD1; clone_size: many; cdr3_nt: TGTGCCAGCAGTGAGAGGGGGCGCTACGAGCAGTACTTC; cdr3_aa: CASSERGRYEQYF
j_call: TRBJ2-5; v_call: TRBV7-2; d_call: TRBD2; clone_size: -; cdr3_nt: TGTGCCAGCAGCTTATCTAGCGGTATGGTGGAGACCCAGTACTTC; cdr3_aa: CASSLSSGMVETQYF
j_call: TRBJ2-5; v_call: TRBV5-5; d_call: TRBD1; clone_size: many; cdr3_nt: TGTGCCAGCAGGTGGCGGACAGGGAACGAAGAGACCCAGTACTTC; cdr3_aa: CASRWRTGNEETQYF
j_call: TRBJ1-5; v_call: TRBV3-1; d_call: -; clone_size: -; cdr3_nt: TGTGAACGAACGAGCAATCAGCCCCAGCATTTT; cdr3_aa: CERTSNQPQHF
j_call: TRBJ2-7; v_call: TRBV6-2/TRBV6-3; d_call: TRBD1; clone_size: -; cdr3_nt: TGTGCCAGCAGCTCTGGGGACAGGGGTTACGATCAGTACTTC; cdr3_aa: CASSSGDRGYDQYF
j_call: TRBJ1-5; v_call: TRBV7-2; d_call: TRBD1; clone_size: many; cdr3_nt: TGTGCCAGCAGCCCGCGACAGGGGGACGATCAGCCCCAGCATTTT; cdr3_aa: CASSPRQGDDQPQHF
j_call: TRBJ2-7; v_call: TRBV27; d_call: TRBD1; clone_size: many; cdr3_nt: TGTGCCAGCAGTCCCGACAGGGATCCCCACGAGCAGTACTTC; cdr3_aa: CASSPDRDPHEQYF
j_call: TRBJ2-7; v_call: TRBV20-1; d_call: -; clone_size: many; cdr3_nt: TGCAGTGCTAGGCCGCTGGGGGGAGGCTCCTACGAGCAGTACTTC; cdr3_aa: CSARPLGGGSYEQYF
j_call: TRBJ1-1; v_call: TRBV5-1; d_call: -; clone_size: -; cdr3_nt: TGCGCCAGCAGCCCCGGGGATTACACTGAAGCTTTCTTT; cdr3_aa: CASSPGDYTEAFF
j_call: TRBJ1-5; v_call: TRBV30; d_call: -; clone_size: many; cdr3_nt: TGTGCCTGGAGTTCAAGACCCGGGACGGACAGAGGCAATCAGCCCCAGCATTTT; cdr3_aa: CAWSSRPGTDRGNQPQHF
j_call: TRBJ2-7; v_call: TRBV7-9; d_call: -; clone_size: many; cdr3_nt: TGTGCCAGCAGCCCCAATGGGGGAAGCTACGAGCAGTACTTC; cdr3_aa: CASSPNGGSYEQYF
j_call: TRBJ1-2; v_call: TRBV12-3/TRBV12-4; d_call: -; clone_size: many; cdr3_nt: TGTGCCAGCAGTTTAGGCGCGCTGAACTATGGCTACACCTTC; cdr3_aa: CASSLGALNYGYTF
j_call: TRBJ1-1; v_call: TRBV12-3/TRBV12-4; d_call: -; clone_size: many; cdr3_nt: TGTGCCAGCAGTCCCCTGCCGGGGGGGAACACTGAAGCTTTCTTT; cdr3_aa: CASSPLPGGNTEAFF